This is a list of T cell receptor beta chains from one sample in a study of T cell responses to AZD1222 COVID-19 vaccine. Using immunoSEQ multiplex PCR, the repertoire was profiled, and TCRdb retains in-frame clones only, with some absent. Of approximately 70,000 clones listed, more than 70% were seen once; the top ten hold 9% to 10%. The input for sequencing was peripheral blood, taken 28 days after the second dose of the MenACWY control vaccine. The receptor set was obtained from an adult who received the MenACWY meningococcal vaccine as a control. Both conserved end residues are part of each CDR3. A D gene is named only where the DNA matches it firmly. Clone size, where shown, is once, few, many, or a class for clones that have expanded.

V,J,size,D,DNA,CDR3
TRBV5-6,TRBJ1-6,.,.,TGTGCCAGCAGCTTTCTCCCGGGACATGAAAATTCACCCCTCCACTTT,CASSFLPGHENSPLHF
TRBV11-3,TRBJ2-5,.,TRBD2,TGTGCCAGCAGCCCAGGACTAGCGGGCCAAGAGACCCAGTACTTC,CASSPGLAGQETQYF
TRBV2,TRBJ1-1,.,TRBD1,TGTGCCAGCAGTGAAAGGGGTCAGGGGGCAAACTTATGGGACACTGAAGCTTTCTTT,CASSERGQGANLWDTEAFF
TRBV19,TRBJ1-2,.,.,TGTGCCAGTAGTTCCCAGACAGGCCCCTGGGGCTACACCTTC,CASSSQTGPWGYTF
TRBV30,TRBJ1-6,few,TRBD1,TGTGCCTGGAGCCTACTTCAGGGGACAGGACATTCACCCCTCCACTTT,CAWSLLQGTGHSPLHF
TRBV30,TRBJ1-5,.,.,TGTGCCTGGAGTGTGGAAGATCAGCCCCAGCATTTT,CAWSVEDQPQHF
TRBV7-2,TRBJ1-2,.,.,TGTGCCAGCAGCTTAGCAGAGGGGAGCGGCTACACCTTC,CASSLAEGSGYTF
TRBV5-6,TRBJ1-6,.,.,TGTGCCAGCAGAAGCTACAGGTCTGATCCGTATAATTCACCCCTCCACTTT,CASRSYRSDPYNSPLHF
TRBV24-1,TRBJ1-2,once,.,TGTGCCACCAGTCCGGGGAACTATGGCTACACCTTC,CATSPGNYGYTF
TRBV19,TRBJ1-4,once,TRBD1,TGTGCCAGCGACAGGGCGGGTATTGGTGAAAAACTGTTTTTT,CASDRAGIGEKLFF
TRBV19,TRBJ1-1,.,.,TGTGCCAGTAGTATGCTGGGACCCTGGGGCGCTGAAGCTTTCTTT,CASSMLGPWGAEAFF
TRBV4-2,TRBJ2-5,.,.,TGTGCCAGCAGCCGAGGACTAAAAGAGACCCAGTACTTC,CASSRGLKETQYF
TRBV3-1/TRBV3-2,TRBJ1-2,.,TRBD1,TGTGCCAGCAGCCAAGATCCCCCCTCCGGGACAGGAGATGGCTACACCTTC,CASSQDPPSGTGDGYTF
TRBV11-1,TRBJ1-1,few,.,TGTGCCAGCAGCTATGAAGGCCTGAAAGCTTTCTTT,CASSYEGLKAFF
TRBV7-9,TRBJ1-2,.,.,TGTGCCAGCAGCTTAGTTCTGGAAGGCTATGGCTACACCTTC,CASSLVLEGYGYTF
TRBV7-9,TRBJ2-5,.,.,TGTGCCAGCAGCTGGGAGACTACTCAAAGGTACTTC,CASSWETTQRYF
TRBV6-2/TRBV6-3,TRBJ2-7,few,.,TGTGCCAGCAGTTCGGCCTACGAGCAGTACTTC,CASSSAYEQYF
TRBV4-1,TRBJ2-1,.,.,TGCGCCAGCAGCCAAGCCGCCAGACTAGTTGGTTACAATGAGCAGTTCTTC,CASSQAARLVGYNEQFF
TRBV18,TRBJ1-1,.,.,TGTGCCAGCTCACCACCTAGTGTCGCGAGAAAGAACACTGAAGCTTTCTTT,CASSPPSVARKNTEAFF
TRBV10-3,TRBJ1-1,.,.,TGTGCCATCAGTCGTGAGACAGACGGCACTGAAGCTTTCTTT,CAISRETDGTEAFF
TRBV30,TRBJ1-2,.,TRBD1,TGTGCCTGGCTTCCGGACAGGGGTGCCTATGGCTACACCTTC,CAWLPDRGAYGYTF
TRBV10-3,TRBJ1-6,.,TRBD1,TGTGCCATCAGTGAGTCAGGGACAGGGGGTTCACCCCTCCACTTT,CAISESGTGGSPLHF
TRBV29-1,TRBJ2-5,.,.,TGCAGCGTTGATCGGGGGCGAGGGGAGACCCAGTACTTC,CSVDRGRGETQYF
TRBV6-5,TRBJ1-1,few,.,TGTGCCAGCAGTCTGGGGGGAGGGACTGAAGCTTTCTTT,CASSLGGGTEAFF
TRBV7-9,TRBJ1-1,once,.,TGTGCCAGCAGCCAAGACACGAACACTGAAGCTTTCTTT,CASSQDTNTEAFF
TRBV28,TRBJ2-7,once,.,TGTGCCAGCAGTCTTCCGCCAGGCCTTTCTACCTACGAGCAGTACTTC,CASSLPPGLSTYEQYF
TRBV14,TRBJ2-3,.,.,TGTGCCAGCAGCCAAGAGCGGACAGTCAGTCCAGATACGCAGTATTTT,CASSQERTVSPDTQYF
TRBV18,TRBJ1-1,.,.,TGTGCCAGCTCACCAACGAACACTGAAGCTTTCTTT,CASSPTNTEAFF
TRBV5-6,TRBJ1-1,.,.,TGTGCCAGCAGCTTGTCTCCTGGGCCTGAAGCTTTCTTT,CASSLSPGPEAFF
TRBV6-6,TRBJ2-7,.,.,TGTGCCAGCAGTCCGGGGTCTACCTACGAGCAGTACTTC,CASSPGSTYEQYF
TRBV15,TRBJ2-1,.,TRBD2,TGTGCCACCAGCAGAGCTAGCGGGGGCTCCTACAATGAGCAGTTCTTC,CATSRASGGSYNEQFF
TRBV27,TRBJ2-1,.,TRBD2,TGTGCCAGCACTCAGCGGGGGGCCCTCTACAATGAGCAGTTCTTC,CASTQRGALYNEQFF
TRBV3-1/TRBV3-2,TRBJ1-6,once,.,TGTGCCACCAAGACGGGCACTAATTCACCCCTCCACTTT,CATKTGTNSPLHF
TRBV6-6,TRBJ1-2,.,.,TGTGCCAGCAGTTACCCCGAGGGGGATCGAAGTGGCTACACCTTC,CASSYPEGDRSGYTF
TRBV6-4,TRBJ1-4,.,TRBD1,TGTGCCAGCAGTGACAGCGCCGGGACAGGTGACGAAAAACTGTTTTTT,CASSDSAGTGDEKLFF
TRBV4-3,TRBJ1-5,.,.,TGCGCCAGCAGCCAAGCCAGGGGTGACCTTAGCAATCAGCCCCAGCATTTT,CASSQARGDLSNQPQHF
TRBV12-3/TRBV12-4,TRBJ2-1,.,.,TGTGCCAGCAATTCCCGCAATGAGCAGTTCTTC,CASNSRNEQFF
TRBV9,TRBJ2-1,few,TRBD2,TGTGCCAGCAGCTCCCTCAAGTTACTAGCGGGGGCCTACAATGAGCAGTTCTTC,CASSSLKLLAGAYNEQFF
TRBV29-1,TRBJ1-1,once,.,TGCAGCGTGGCACGGGGGAACACTGAAGCTTTCTTT,CSVARGNTEAFF
TRBV14,TRBJ1-6,.,.,TGTGCCAGCAGCCAGCTACTCCTTGATTCACCCCTCCACTTT,CASSQLLLDSPLHF
TRBV19,TRBJ2-3,.,TRBD2,TGTGCCAGTAGTGGTTTAGCGGGGGCTAGAGCAGATACGCAGTATTTT,CASSGLAGARADTQYF
TRBV20-1,TRBJ2-7,.,.,TGCAGTGCTCGTACTTACTACGAGCAGTACTTC,CSARTYYEQYF
TRBV5-5,TRBJ2-7,.,.,TGTGCCAGCAGCCCTCTAAGCGCCGAGCAGTACTTC,CASSPLSAEQYF
TRBV7-2,TRBJ1-5,.,.,TGTGCCAGCAGCTACGCCGGAGATCAGCCCCAGCATTTT,CASSYAGDQPQHF
TRBV6-5,TRBJ1-3,.,.,TGTGCCAGCAGTCCCGACAGAATCTCTGGAAACACCATATATTTT,CASSPDRISGNTIYF
TRBV28,TRBJ1-3,once,.,TGTGCCTCCCGTGGGTCCGGTGGAAACACCATATATTTT,CASRGSGGNTIYF
TRBV5-1,TRBJ2-7,.,.,TGCGCCAGCAGCCCCACTACGGGGCCGGGCTACGAGCAGTACTTC,CASSPTTGPGYEQYF